This T cell receptor (beta chain) was identified during a study of cytomegalovirus exposure and HLA in healthy donors. The study's findings and limits: Some TCR beta chains (roughly 150 of them) were listed as cytomegalovirus-associated.

The CDR3 runs 12 residues. The germline V gene has CDR1 MNHEY and CDR2 SVGAGI. With 6 bases removed from V and 6 bases from J, the gap between germline ends came to 8 bases. A remark on this clone: Its specificity is unknown.

The PCR had 60 Vbeta and 13 Jbeta primers. Profiled with immunoSEQ multiplex PCR; TCRdb holds only in-frame clones, not every one. This repertoire includes about 130,000 clones. V and J are TRBV6-5 and TRBJ2-2; weak D call: TRBD1 (5 bases). This receptor was taken from a man aged 18 to 35 in good health and CMV-seronegative. The sequenced sample consisted of PBMCs. The CDR3 protein is CASRRQSGELFF. CDR3 bases: TGTGCCAGCAGACGACAGTCCGGGGAGCTGTTTTTT.